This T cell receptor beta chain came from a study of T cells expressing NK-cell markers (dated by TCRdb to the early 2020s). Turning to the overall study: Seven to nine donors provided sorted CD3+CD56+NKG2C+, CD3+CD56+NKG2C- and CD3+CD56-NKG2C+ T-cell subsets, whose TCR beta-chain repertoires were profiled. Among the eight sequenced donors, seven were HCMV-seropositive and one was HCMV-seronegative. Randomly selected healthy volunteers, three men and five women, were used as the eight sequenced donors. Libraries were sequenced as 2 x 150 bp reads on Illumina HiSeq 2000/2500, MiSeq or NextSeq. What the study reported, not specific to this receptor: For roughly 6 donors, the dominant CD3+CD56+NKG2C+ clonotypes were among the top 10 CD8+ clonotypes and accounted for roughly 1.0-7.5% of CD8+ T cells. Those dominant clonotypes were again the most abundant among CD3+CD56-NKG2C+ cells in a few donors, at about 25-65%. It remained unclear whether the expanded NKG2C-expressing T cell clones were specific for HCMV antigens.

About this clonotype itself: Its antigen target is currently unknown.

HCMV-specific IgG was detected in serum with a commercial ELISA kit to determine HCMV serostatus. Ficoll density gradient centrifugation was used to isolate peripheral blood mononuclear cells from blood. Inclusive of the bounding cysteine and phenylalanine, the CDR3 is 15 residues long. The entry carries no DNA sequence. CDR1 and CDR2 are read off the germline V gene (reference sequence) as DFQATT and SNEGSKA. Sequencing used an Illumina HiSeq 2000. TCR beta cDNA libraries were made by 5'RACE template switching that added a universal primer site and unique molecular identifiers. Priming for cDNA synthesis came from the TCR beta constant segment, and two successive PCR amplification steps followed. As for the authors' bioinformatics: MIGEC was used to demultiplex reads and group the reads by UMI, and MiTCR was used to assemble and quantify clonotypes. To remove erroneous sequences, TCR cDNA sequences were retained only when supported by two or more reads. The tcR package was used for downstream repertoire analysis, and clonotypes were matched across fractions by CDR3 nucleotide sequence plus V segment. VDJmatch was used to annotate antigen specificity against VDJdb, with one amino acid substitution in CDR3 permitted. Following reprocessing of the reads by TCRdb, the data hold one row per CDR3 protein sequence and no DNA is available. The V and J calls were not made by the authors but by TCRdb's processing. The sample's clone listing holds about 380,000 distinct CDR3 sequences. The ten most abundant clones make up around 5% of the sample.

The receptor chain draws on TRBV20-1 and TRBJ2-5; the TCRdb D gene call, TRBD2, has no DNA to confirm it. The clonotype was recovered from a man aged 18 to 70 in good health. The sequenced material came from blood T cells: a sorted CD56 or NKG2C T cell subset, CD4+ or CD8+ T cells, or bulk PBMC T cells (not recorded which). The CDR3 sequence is CREALAGASEETQYF.